One TCR beta chain is described in this entry. Its antigen is not yet known. There are no base qualities to consult, and no much larger clone falls within one base. The sample carries other DNA sequences with the same CDR3. This entry belongs to a study of T cell repertoires and HLA-DP antigens (dated by TCRdb to between 2018 and 2020). Study-level background: The study used an in vitro model of CD4+ T cell alloreactivity against allogeneic HLA-DP presented by transduced HeLa cells. Average DNA input was approximately 200 ng for sorted CD137+CD4+ samples, compared with approximately 1,300 ng for pre-culture CD4+ samples. Compared with self, one alloantigen differed at one amino acid in the peptide-binding groove and the other differed at around eleven, modelling structurally similar versus dissimilar alloantigens. Of the three donors, two were male and one was female, with ages ranging from the 18-to-29 band to the 60-to-69 band.

Here is what the overall study found, with its caveats: Limitations included only a few donors, a non-physiological HeLa antigen-presenting system, and the use of total CD4+ responder cells. Naive and memory CD4+ repertoires were not analysed separately. Sorted CD137+ cells showed similar clonality against both alloantigens (approximately 0.36), much higher than the clonality of pre-culture samples (approximately 0.04). Clones undetected before culture had an average cumulative frequency of roughly 35% against one allele versus approximately 54% against the other.

The immunoSEQ multiplex PCR, with forward primers for 54 TRBV segments and reverse primers for 13 TRBJ segments, was used to amplify TCRB CDR3 regions. Pre-culture CD4+ samples were sequenced at deep resolution with a target of 200,000 T cell genomes. Sequencing of the amplicons was done on an Illumina HiSeq System, giving 87 bp reads that spanned the CDR3. Per the authors' processing: PCR and sequencing errors in the reads were corrected, and CDR3 regions were defined by aligning to IMGT reference sequences. Synthetic template pools were used to estimate counts of templates and unique rearrangements. Clonality was computed by subtracting Pielou's evenness from 1. The Daley-Smith estimator was used to estimate richness. Morisita's index was used to measure repertoire overlap. Clones present in cultured samples but not detected in the pre-culture repertoire of the same donor were defined as low-abundance clones. TCRdb re-hosts the immuneACCESS table, in-frame sequences only. Its copies lack some clones; in the studies checked, an unresolved V gene accounts for under half of them, and the cause for the rest is not known. V, J and clone size derive from that table, while D and trimming were established from the DNA sequence. Counted in this sample were about 110,000 clones; roughly 92% of them appeared once. About 0.27% of the sample belongs to the ten largest clones.

The CDR3 has 13 amino acids, counting the end cysteine and phenylalanine. Left in the record is the CDR3 DNA by itself, 39 bases read in frame from the first base. V drops 3 bases and J drops 1 base, leaving 6 bases in between. CDR1 and CDR2, per the germline V gene, are MGHRA and YSYEKL. Untouched CD4+ T cells were isolated from Ficoll-separated PBMC through negative selection with magnetic beads, and an average purity of roughly 98% was reached. Untouched CD4+ T cells were isolated from Ficoll-separated PBMC with magnetic beads, reaching about 98% purity with negligible CD8+ contamination. Peripheral blood mononuclear cells came from the buffy coats of three healthy blood donors, who served as the study's donors. All three donors were CMV seronegative. The DNeasy Blood & Tissue Kit was used for extraction of genomic DNA. TCRB sequencing was performed on genomic DNA from sorted CD137+CD4+ cells and pre-culture CD4+ baseline samples from each subject.

This sequence originates from a woman in her late teens or twenties in good health and CMV-seronegative. The rearranged chain carries TRBV4-1 and TRBJ2-5; the D call is possibly TRBD1 or TRBD2, each sharing 5 bases. Sequenced material: CD4+ T cells from PBMCs. The DNA sequence is given as TGCGCCAGCAGCCAGGGGGTCCAAGAGACCCAGTACTTC. Its protein product is CASSQGVQETQYF.